Sequencing of this TCR beta chain was carried out in a study of OX40 agonist ivuxolimab in advanced cancers. Study-level points and caveats: On average, a greater number of expanded clones characterised CD8+ T cells relative to CD4+. Low normalized T-cell clonal expansion also characterized some of the nonresponders. Antigen specificity of clonally expanded peripheral T cells was not established.

The length of the CDR3 is 13 residues. Germline CDR1 reads MDHEN; CDR2 reads SYDVKM. V was clipped by 5 bases and J by 5 bases, with 10 bases between them. For this clone: What it binds is not known.

Measured with immunoSEQ multiplex PCR; TCRdb has only the in-frame clones, and not every one. The sample has just under 20,000 clones; roughly 69% are singletons. Patients were ineligible given autoimmune disease history or systemic immunosuppression. The clonotype was recovered from an adult with an advanced solid tumor such as melanoma, head and neck, liver or kidney cancer. The V and J genes are TRBV28 and TRBJ2-1; the D is unclear. Material: CD4+ or CD8+ T cells sorted from blood, obtained in a trial of the OX40 agonist ivuxolimab. DNA of the CDR3: TGTGCCAGCAGTCAACACTGGGACAATGAGCAGTTCTTC. It specifies CASSQHWDNEQFF.